One sample yielded the 9 T cell receptor beta chains listed below, sequenced in a study of blood T cell repertoires in COVID-19. The table came from immunoSEQ multiplex PCR; TCRdb's copy has only in-frame clones and leaves some out. The sample has approximately 46,000 clones; 84% are singletons. The sequenced sample consisted of peripheral blood. The receptors were gathered from a human donor in a cohort sampled during active COVID-19.

The chain is built from TRBV7-8 and TRBJ2-3, with TRBD2 identical over 10 bases. Per the germline V gene, CDR1 is SGHVS and CDR2 is FQNEAQ. V lost 5 bases to trimming and J lost 0 bases; unmatched junction nucleotides: 5. This CDR3 has 16 amino acids. The CDR3 is CASSPTSGVSTDTQYF. The CDR3 DNA follows: TGTGCCAGCAGCCCTACTAGCGGGGTTAGCACAGATACGCAGTATTTT.

The gene calls are TRBV7-3 and TRBJ2-5; TRBD1 aligns across 7 bases. CDR1 and CDR2 from the germline V gene are SGHTA and FQGTGA. Unmatched junction bases numbered 3, after V lost 3 bases and J lost 5 bases. There are 13 residues in the CDR3. CDR3 sequence reads: CASSFTGVETQYF. In DNA, the CDR3 is TGTGCCAGCAGCTTCACAGGGGTCGAGACCCAGTACTTC.

This clone was detected once. The rearrangement links TRBV5-1 to TRBJ2-5, with 7 bases fitting TRBD1. In germline, CDR1 is SGHRS, CDR2 YFSETQ. V lost 3 bases, J lost 5 bases, and 7 bases stayed unmatched. The CDR3 loop spans 14 amino acids. The CDR3 region has the DNA TGCGCCAGCAGCTCCCAGGGGGAGTATGAGACCCAGTACTTC. Protein product: CASSSQGEYETQYF. Using reference TRBV5-1 and TRBJ2-5 for the parts outside the CDR3, the full variable domain is KAGVTQTPRYLIKTRGQQVTLSCSPISGHRSVSWYQQTPGQGLQFLFEYFSETQRNKGNFPGRFSGRQFSNSRSEMNVSTLELGDSALYLCASSSQGEYETQYFGPGTRLLVL.

The V gene is TRBV7-2, the J gene TRBJ2-1, with D possibly being TRBD2 (5 bases). V shed 1 base and J shed 0 bases, with 13 bases lying between them. The CDR3 is 17 residues long. The germline V gene has CDR1 SGHTA and CDR2 FQGNSA. DNA for the CDR3: TGTGCCAGCAGCTTAGGAGGCGGACTGCCCTCCTACAATGAGCAGTTCTTC. This codes for CASSLGGGLPSYNEQFF.

In this sample, this clone turned up once. This sequence joins TRBV6-5 and TRBJ2-2; possible D gene TRBD1, 5 bases. This CDR3 comprises 14 residues. Germline-derived CDR1 and CDR2 are MNHEY and SVGAGI. Trimming took 2 bases from V and 4 from J, leaving 8 bases between them. CDR3 nucleotides: TGTGCCAGCAGTTACCCCGACAGCACCGGGGAGCTGTTTTTT. Translation gives CASSYPDSTGELFF.

The CDR3 protein is CASSLTAGQYEQYF. CDR3 bases: TGTGCCAGCAGCTTGACAGCGGGCCAATACGAGCAGTACTTC. The chain is built from TRBV5-6 and TRBJ2-7; TRBD2 is a possible D gene (6 bases). The CDR3 is 14 amino acids. V shed 1 base and J shed 4 bases, with 12 bases lying between them. Germline loops: CDR1 SGHDT, CDR2 YYEEEE.

The chain has TRBV28 and TRBJ1-1; the D gene is possibly TRBD1 (6 bases). The CDR3 sequence is 17 residues long. Trimming took 4 bases from V and 9 from J, leaving 27 bases between them. Germline V gene sequence: CDR1 MDHEN, CDR2 SYDVKM. This CDR3 is CASSSPGTQLYRLKAFF. The CDR3 DNA reads as TGTGCCAGCAGTTCCCCCGGGACACAGTTGTATCGTTTGAAAGCTTTCTTT.

J is TRBJ2-1 and V is TRBV27; the match to TRBD2 covers 10 bases. With V trimmed by 6 bases and J by 4 bases, 9 bases remained unmatched. Germline V gene data show CDR1 as MNHEY and CDR2 as SMNVEV (reference sequence). CDR3 size: 16 residues. CDR3 amino acids: CASRVFGTSEYNEQFF. CDR3 nucleotide sequence: TGTGCCAGCAGGGTTTTCGGGACTAGCGAATACAATGAGCAGTTCTTC.

The chain uses TRBV28 and TRBJ2-3; D not certain. V was trimmed by 10 bases and J by 4 bases, leaving 18 bases between them. This CDR3 is built from 14 residues. The germline V gene encodes CDR1 MDHEN and CDR2 SYDVKM. CDR3 protein: CAIVASSAADTQYF. In nucleotides, the CDR3 is TGTGCCATTGTCGCATCCTCGGCGGCAGATACGCAGTATTTT.